These 21 T cell receptor beta chains originate from one sample sequenced in a study of prognosis after radiotherapy for stage I lung cancer. By two-round multiplex PCR, the TCR beta CDR3 was amplified from genomic DNA. Primers specific to each TRBV and TRBJ gene drove first-round PCR. TCRdb reprocessed the multiplex PCR reads via MiXCR and lists one record per CDR3 protein. The sample yields tens of thousands of distinct CDR3 sequences, 35% to 50% seen once. This specimen consisted of PBMCs, obtained before or after stereotactic body radiation therapy (not recorded which). The receptors come from a donor aged 50 or older with non-small cell lung cancer.

This clonotype was recorded at least ten times. The chain combines TRBV5-5 with TRBJ1-2; D is uncertain. The V gene's germline CDR1 is SGHKS and CDR2 YYEKEE (reference sequence). The CDR3 totals 16 residues. Trimming stripped 0 bases from V and 0 bases from J, with 12 bases between. CDR3 sequence (DNA): TGTGCCAGCAGCTTGGAAGGTTCAGTTTCTAACTATGGCTACACCTTC. Residues: CASSLEGSVSNYGYTF.

This clonotype was picked up one time. The V call is TRBV7-2, the J call TRBJ1-1; D is possibly TRBD1 (5 bases). Germline values: CDR1 SGHTA, CDR2 FQGNSA. The V and J ends lost 4 bases and 9 bases respectively, with 15 bases between them. The CDR3 extends over 13 amino acids. The CDR3 loop is CASSSRDARKAFF. CDR3 bases: TGTGCCAGCAGCTCCCGGGACGCCAGGAAAGCTTTCTTT.

In the case of this clonotype: At one end, the junction sequence differs from germline, possibly due to a read error. The genes are TRBV6-1 and TRBJ2-2; possible D gene TRBD2, 5 bases. This CDR3 contains 17 residues. Germline CDR1 MNHNS, CDR2 SASEGT. DNA of the CDR3: TGTGCCAGCCGAAGTAGGAGTGGCCGGTCGAACACCGGGGAGCTGTCTTTT. Its protein is CASRSRSGRSNTGELSF.

This clonotype has at least ten counts. The chain couples TRBV6-1 to TRBJ2-7; the D is unclear. Germline V gene sequence: CDR1 MNHNS, CDR2 SASEGT. This CDR3 has 13 residues. Between the trimmed V and J ends, which lost 9 bases and 4 bases, there was a span of 16 bases. The CDR3 region has the DNA TGTGCCAGTCGGAAGGACCCCATTTACGAGCAGTACTTC. Protein: CASRKDPIYEQYF.

This clonotype is a singleton in its sample. One end of the junction does not line up with germline, which may come from a read error. The rearrangement links TRBV7-9 to TRBJ2-2, with 11 bases lining up with TRBD1. Germline V gene lookup returns CDR1 SEHNR and CDR2 FQNEAQ (reference sequence). The CDR3 runs 18 residues. CDR3 region: CACSSLLIGQGATGELFF. The DNA for the CDR3 is TGTGCCTGCAGCTCCCTGTTGATAGGACAGGGGGCCACCGGGGAGCTGTTTTTT. Filled out from reference TRBV7-9 and TRBJ2-2, the complete variable domain reads DTGVSQNPRHKITKRGQNVTFRCDPISEHNRLYWYRQTLGQGPEFLTYFQNEAQLEKSRLLSDRFSAERPKGSFSTLEIQRTEQGDSAMYLCACSSLLIGQGATGELFFGEGSRLTVL.

To note about this clonotype: An end of the junction does not agree with germline; a read error may underlie this. The CDR3 here is CASSLVPRITWELFF. In DNA form, the CDR3 reads TGTGCTAGCAGCTTAGTCCCGCGGATCACCTGGGAGCTGTTTTTT. The genes are TRBV7-2 and TRBJ2-2, with D unclear. CDR3 size: 15 residues. Germline V lookup: CDR1 SGHTA, CDR2 FQGNSA.

This clonotype was seen at least ten times. The chain has TRBV6-2 or TRBV6-3 and TRBJ2-6; D is unresolved. This CDR3 comprises 13 residues. From germline, CDR1 is MNHEY and CDR2 SVGEGT. The V and J ends lost 5 bases and 11 bases respectively, with 13 bases between them. The CDR3 bases are TGTGCCAGCAGTACTGGGTTCTTAGACGTCCTGACTTTC. Translation: CASSTGFLDVLTF.

This clonotype appeared many times. This chain uses TRBV7-2 with TRBJ1-2; D gene uncertain. V was clipped by 5 bases and J by 0 bases, with 10 bases between them. Germline V gene lookup returns CDR1 SGHTA and CDR2 FQGNSA. This CDR3 is 14 amino acids long. The CDR3 spells CASSPAGANYGYTF. Written as DNA, the CDR3 is TGTGCCAGCAGCCCCGCCGGGGCTAACTATGGCTACACCTTC.

This clonotype was seen at least ten times. The gene calls are TRBV20-1 and TRBJ2-1, with 13 bases fitting TRBD2. V was clipped by 6 bases and J by 0 bases; unmatched bases: 14. In germline, CDR1 is DFQATT, CDR2 SNEGSKA (reference sequence). The CDR3 runs to 19 residues. Written as DNA, the CDR3 is TGCAGTGCAACTACCGCCGGGACTAGCGGGATCAGCTCCTACAATGAGCAGTTCTTC. It codes for CSATTAGTSGISSYNEQFF.

This clonotype was recorded many times. The rearrangement joins TRBV7-2 to TRBJ1-2; 7 nucleotides align to TRBD1. Per the germline V gene, CDR1 is SGHTA and CDR2 is FQGNSA. The CDR3 sequence is 17 residues long. V lost 5 bases, J lost 4 bases, and 16 bases stayed unmatched. DNA for the CDR3: TGTGCCAGCAGCCCATTCATCTCAGGGGGTTCCATCTATGGCTACACCTTC. Translated: CASSPFISGGSIYGYTF. Looking up the rest from reference TRBV7-2 and TRBJ1-2 gives the full variable domain: GAGVSQSPSNKVTEKGKDVELRCDPISGHTALYWYRQSLGQGLEFLIYFQGNSAPDKSGLPSDRFSAERTGGSVSTLTIQRTQQEDSAVYLCASSPFISGGSIYGYTFGSGTRLTVV.

About this clonotype itself: One end of the junction does not line up with germline, which may come from a read error. This chain connects TRBV19 to TRBJ2-2, with 11 bases lining up with TRBD2. The CDR3 loop spans 17 amino acids. CDR1 is LNHDA, CDR2 SQIVND, per germline (reference sequence). The CDR3 nucleotides are TGTGCCAGTAGAAGGGGAATAGCGGGAGGGAACACAGGGGAGCTGTTTTTT. It is translated as CASRRGIAGGNTGELFF.

By sample fraction, this clonotype is medium-sized. This sequence joins TRBV6-1 and TRBJ2-7; TRBD1 matches at 9 bases. The length of the CDR3 is 13 residues. V shed 5 bases, J shed 5 bases, and the junction held 4 bases outside the gene matches. Germline V gene sequence: CDR1 MNHNS, CDR2 SASEGT. Written as DNA, the CDR3 is TGTGCCAGCAGTCGACAGGGGGTAAACGAGCAGTACTTC. The encoded protein is CASSRQGVNEQYF.

V and J are TRBV6-2 or TRBV6-3 and TRBJ1-1; a weak D match, TRBD1 (5 bases). The V end lost 4 bases, the J end lost 12 bases, and 21 bases lay between the germline ends. Germline V lookup: CDR1 MNHEY, CDR2 SVGEGT. The CDR3 is 14 amino acids. The CDR3 DNA reads TGTGCCAGCAGTTTCATGGGCAGCGGGGCCGAATCTTTCTTT. This encodes CASSFMGSGAESFF.

This clonotype was counted ten times or more. The V and J genes are TRBV2 and TRBJ2-4; the D is unclear. Germline CDR1 is SNHLY and CDR2 is FYNNEI. The V end lost 2 bases, the J end lost 0 bases, and 20 bases lay between the germline ends. This CDR3 is built from 19 residues. In nucleotides, the CDR3 is TGTGCCAGCAGTGAAACACTACTTTCCATCCTCTCAGCCAAAAACATTCAGTACTTC. Amino acid sequence: CASSETLLSILSAKNIQYF.

Concerning this clonotype itself: A single base separates this from a much larger clone, so it may be a read error. This chain connects TRBV6-2 or TRBV6-3 to TRBJ2-5; D unclear. The germline gives CDR1 MNHEY, CDR2 SVGEGT. CDR3 length equals 13 residues. The CDR3 loop is CASTPDPTETHYF. Here the CDR3 DNA reads TGTGCCAGCACCCCCGATCCCACAGAGACCCATTACTTC.

Note on this clonotype: This likely reflects a read error, since a far larger clone is one base away. The chain employs TRBV9 and TRBJ2-5; 8 bases agree with TRBD2. Germline CDR1 is SGDLS and CDR2 is YYNGEE. The CDR3 consists of 14 residues. CDR3 protein: CASSNTGGAEAQYF. CDR3 DNA: TGTGCCAGCAGCAACACGGGGGGGGCAGAGGCCCAGTACTTC.

The chain couples TRBV2 to TRBJ2-1, with TRBD1 matching 8 bases. CDR3 length: 13 residues. Germline assignment: CDR1 SNHLY and CDR2 FYNNEI. V gave up 4 bases and J gave up 8 bases; unmatched junction bases: 4. DNA for the CDR3: TGTGCCAGCAGTGGGACAGGGTACGATGAGCAGTTCTTC. Translation gives CASSGTGYDEQFF.

In its sample, this clonotype was seen a few times. One base away lies a much larger clone, so this may be a sequencing read error. The rearrangement joins TRBV12-3 or TRBV12-4 to TRBJ2-5; D gene ambiguous. CDR3 length: 14 residues. The DNA for the CDR3 is TGTGCCAGCAGCAAAGGACGGTACCATGAGACCCAGTACTTC. Protein product: CASSKGRYHETQYF.

This clonotype was observed at least ten times. The chain uses TRBV5-1 and TRBJ2-1, with D tentatively TRBD1 or TRBD2 (5 bases each). Germline V gene sequence: CDR1 SGHRS, CDR2 YFSETQ. The V gene lost 0 bases and the J gene lost 4 bases, with 8 bases spanning the gap. The CDR3 covers 14 residues. CDR3 DNA sequence: TGCGCCAGCAGCTTGGGGGGGTCTTACAATGAGCAGTTCTTC. It codes for CASSLGGSYNEQFF.

There are many counts of this clonotype. This chain uses TRBV28 with TRBJ1-2, with D maybe TRBD1 (6 bases). Trimming left V 6 bases short and J 4 bases short, with 15 bases between. Germline V CDR1 and CDR2: MDHEN, SYDVKM. The CDR3 contains 14 residues. CDR3 in DNA: TGTGCCAGCAGCGTAAGGGGGGTAGCCTATGGCTACACCTTC. It yields the protein CASSVRGVAYGYTF.

This clonotype was observed many times. The chain links TRBV20-1 to TRBJ2-7, with 11 bases aligning to TRBD2. J lost 2 bases, V lost 4 bases, and 10 bases had no gene match. The CDR3 runs to 16 residues. Germline V CDR1 and CDR2: DFQATT, SNEGSKA (reference sequence). CDR3 in DNA: TGCAGTGCTATTGACCTAGCGGGAGGAGGGCCCTACGAGCAGTACTTC. This sequence encodes CSAIDLAGGGPYEQYF.